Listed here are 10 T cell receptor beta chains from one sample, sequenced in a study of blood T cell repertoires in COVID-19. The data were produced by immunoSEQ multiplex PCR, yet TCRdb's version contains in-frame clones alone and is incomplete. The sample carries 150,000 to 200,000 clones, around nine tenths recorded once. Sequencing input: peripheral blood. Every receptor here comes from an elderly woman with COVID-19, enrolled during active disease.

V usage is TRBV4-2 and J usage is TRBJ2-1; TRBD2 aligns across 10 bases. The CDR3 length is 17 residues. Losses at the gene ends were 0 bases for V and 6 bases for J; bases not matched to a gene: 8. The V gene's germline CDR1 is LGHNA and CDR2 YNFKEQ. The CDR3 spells CASSQDLSGRASNEQFF. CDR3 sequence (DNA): TGTGCCAGCAGCCAAGATCTGAGCGGGAGGGCTAGCAATGAGCAGTTCTTC.

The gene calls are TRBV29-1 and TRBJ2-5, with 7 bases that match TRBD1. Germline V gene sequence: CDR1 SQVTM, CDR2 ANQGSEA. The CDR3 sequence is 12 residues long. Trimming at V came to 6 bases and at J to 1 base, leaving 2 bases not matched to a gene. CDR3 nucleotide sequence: TGCAGCGTCGGGACAGCCCAAGAGACCCAGTACTTC. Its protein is CSVGTAQETQYF.

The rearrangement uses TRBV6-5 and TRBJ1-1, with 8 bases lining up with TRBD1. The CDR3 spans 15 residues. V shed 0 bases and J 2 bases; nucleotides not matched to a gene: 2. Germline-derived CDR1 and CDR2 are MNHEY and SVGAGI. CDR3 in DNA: TGTGCCAGCAGTTACTCGGCAGGGGGCAACACTGAAGCTTTCTTT. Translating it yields CASSYSAGGNTEAFF.

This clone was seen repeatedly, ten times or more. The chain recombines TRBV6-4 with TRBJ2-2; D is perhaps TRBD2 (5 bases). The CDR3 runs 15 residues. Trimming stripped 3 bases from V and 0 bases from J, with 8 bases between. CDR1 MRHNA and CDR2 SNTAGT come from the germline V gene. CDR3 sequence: CASSEGSSNTGELFF. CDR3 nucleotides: TGTGCCAGCAGTGAGGGGAGTTCGAACACCGGGGAGCTGTTTTTT.

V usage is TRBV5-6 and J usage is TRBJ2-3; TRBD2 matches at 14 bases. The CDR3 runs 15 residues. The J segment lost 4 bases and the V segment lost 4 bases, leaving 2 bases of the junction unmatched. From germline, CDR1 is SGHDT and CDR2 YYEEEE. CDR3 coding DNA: TGTGCCAGCAGCCCGACTAGCGGGAGGGCAGATACGCAGTATTTT. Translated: CASSPTSGRADTQYF.

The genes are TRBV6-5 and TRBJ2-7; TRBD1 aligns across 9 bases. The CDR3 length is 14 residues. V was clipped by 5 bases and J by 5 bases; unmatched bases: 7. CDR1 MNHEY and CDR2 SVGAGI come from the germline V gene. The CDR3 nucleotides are TGTGCCAGCAGTCTCGGACAGGGGAGCCACGAGCAGTACTTC. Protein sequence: CASSLGQGSHEQYF.

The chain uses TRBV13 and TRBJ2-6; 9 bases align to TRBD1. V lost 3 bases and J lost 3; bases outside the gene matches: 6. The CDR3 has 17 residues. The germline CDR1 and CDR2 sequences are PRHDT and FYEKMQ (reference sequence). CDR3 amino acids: CASSFGTGPNGANVLTF. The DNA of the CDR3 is TGTGCCAGCAGCTTTGGGACAGGGCCGAATGGGGCCAACGTCCTGACTTTC.

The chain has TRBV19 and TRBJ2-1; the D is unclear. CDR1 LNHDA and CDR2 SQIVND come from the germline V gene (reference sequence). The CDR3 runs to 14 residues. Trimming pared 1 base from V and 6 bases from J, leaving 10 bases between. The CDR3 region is CASSIVARSNEQFF. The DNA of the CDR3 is TGTGCCAGTAGTATAGTCGCGCGCTCCAATGAGCAGTTCTTC.

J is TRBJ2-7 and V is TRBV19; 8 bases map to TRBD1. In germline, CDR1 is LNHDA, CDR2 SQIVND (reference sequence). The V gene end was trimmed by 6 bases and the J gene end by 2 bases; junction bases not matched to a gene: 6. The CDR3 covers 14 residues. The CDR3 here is CASSHTGGPYEQYF. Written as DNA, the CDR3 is TGTGCCAGTAGCCACACAGGGGGGCCCTACGAGCAGTACTTC.

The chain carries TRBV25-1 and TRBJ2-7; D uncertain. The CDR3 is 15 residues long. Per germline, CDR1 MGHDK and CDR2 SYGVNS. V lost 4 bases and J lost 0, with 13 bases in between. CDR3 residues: CASSGMGPSSYEQYF. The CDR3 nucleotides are TGTGCCAGCAGTGGAATGGGTCCTAGCTCCTACGAGCAGTACTTC.